This T cell receptor beta chain appears in the sequencing data of a study of blood T cell repertoires in COVID-19. Study-wide background: T cells, B-cell-depleted T cells, or PBMCs supplied cDNA or gDNA.

CDR1 LNHDA and CDR2 SQIVND come from the germline V gene (reference sequence). This CDR3 has 15 residues. V lost 1 base to trimming and J lost 4 bases, with 11 bases between them. How the authors handled the data: The assay estimated nucleated cells by amplifying reference gene primers. TCRdb's table, derived via immunoSEQ multiplex PCR, lists solely in-frame clones and lacks some. The V and J calls and the clone size are those of that table, but D and trimming were determined from the DNA. This table has roughly 350,000 clones, around 89% appearing once. Sequencing used peripheral blood. The sequence was collected from a woman between 45 and 60 years old with active or convalescent COVID-19. The chain has TRBV19 and TRBJ2-1; D may be TRBD1 (5 bases). The CDR3 loop is CASSIAPKGYNEQFF. The DNA for the CDR3 is TGTGCCAGTAGTATAGCTCCAAAGGGGTACAATGAGCAGTTCTTC.